The TCR beta chain under discussion was sequenced for a study of chemoradiotherapy in HPV16-positive cancers. Points from the study as a whole: Functional assays defining HPV-specific T cells used only a couple of HPV16-positive patients. Candidate HPV-specific clones and E7-related TCR motifs grew in tumor during treatment. In HPV16-positive patients, HPV-responsive T-cell expansion tracked better recurrence-free survival.

V was clipped by 0 bases and J by 12 bases, with 10 bases between them. The CDR3 contains 11 residues. The V gene's germline CDR1 is SGHDT and CDR2 YYEEEE. Repeated repertoire sampling spanned the course of chemoradiotherapy. Points on this clone: Antigen specificity is unknown.

Method: immunoSEQ multiplex PCR; TCRdb's copy keeps in-frame clones and lacks some. The profile shows approximately 5,400 clones, about 89% of them singletons. The receptor was isolated from a human donor with HPV-associated anogenital cancer. This rearrangement joins TRBV5-6 to TRBJ2-7, with D perhaps given as TRBD1 or TRBD2 (5 bases each). The sequencing used blood, collected from a patient who underwent chemoradiotherapy. The CDR3 spells CASSLGGPRYF. The CDR3 bases are TGTGCCAGCAGCTTGGGGGGACCTCGGTACTTC.